These 4 T cell receptor beta chains came from one sample sequenced in a study of T cell responses to AZD1222 COVID-19 vaccine. The assay was immunoSEQ multiplex PCR, and TCRdb's table has in-frame clones only and misses some. The sample has about 150,000 clones, more than 85% seen once. The starting material was peripheral blood, obtained 28 days after the second AZD1222 dose. The receptors were gathered from an adult who received the AZD1222 COVID-19 vaccine.

The chain employs TRBV29-1 and TRBJ1-2; tentatively, D is TRBD1 (5 bases). Germline V gives CDR1 SQVTM, CDR2 ANQGSEA. The ends were cut back, 4 bases at V and 2 bases at J, with 8 bases in the middle. This CDR3 has 12 amino acids. The CDR3 reads CSVGGTNYGYTF. The CDR3 DNA reads as TGCAGCGTTGGGGGGACCAACTATGGCTACACCTTC.

The CDR3: CASSEDDGYTF. DNA of the CDR3: TGTGCCAGCAGTGAGGATGATGGCTACACCTTC. V usage is TRBV25-1 and J usage is TRBJ1-2; no firm D call. The germline V gene has CDR1 MGHDK and CDR2 SYGVNS. The CDR3 spans 11 residues. V lost 3 bases, J lost 6 bases, and 5 bases lay in between.

This chain links TRBV27 with TRBJ1-1; the match to TRBD1 covers 9 bases. Germline lookup yields CDR1 MNHEY and CDR2 SMNVEV (reference sequence). V lost 5 bases, J lost 0 bases, and 10 bases stayed unmatched. This CDR3 comprises 17 residues. This CDR3 is CASSPRGGQGLNTEAFF. The CDR3 DNA reads TGTGCCAGCAGTCCCCGGGGGGGACAGGGACTGAACACTGAAGCTTTCTTT.

The rearrangement links TRBV7-2 to TRBJ1-2; D gene unclear. The CDR3 length is 13 residues. CDR1 is SGHTA and CDR2 is FQGNSA in the germline V gene. V shed 1 base and J shed 3 bases, with 6 bases lying between them. CDR3 coding DNA: TGTGCCAGCAGCTTAGGGGTTGACTATGGCTACACCTTC. This encodes CASSLGVDYGYTF. Complete variable domain (other parts from reference TRBV7-2 and TRBJ1-2): GAGVSQSPSNKVTEKGKDVELRCDPISGHTALYWYRQSLGQGLEFLIYFQGNSAPDKSGLPSDRFSAERTGGSVSTLTIQRTQQEDSAVYLCASSLGVDYGYTFGSGTRLTVV.